This TCR beta chain was sequenced for a study of cytomegalovirus exposure and HLA in healthy donors. Whole-study context: Counted in an early data release were about 86 million unique TCRs from HLA-typed donors.

Of note for this clone: The antigen remains undetermined.

Findings and caveats of the study: Fewer N-insertions than the roughly 670-donor mean were reportedly shown by an Asian-associated ancestry cluster in a later analysis.

The PCR had 60 Vbeta and 13 Jbeta primers. As handled by the study authors: Counted up in a later analysis, unique TCR beta chains came to some 80 million, with about 10 million shared. Using immunoSEQ multiplex PCR, the repertoire was profiled, and TCRdb retains in-frame clones only, with some absent. V, J and clone size are taken as reported in that table, and D and trimming were inferred from the DNA itself. The sample records over 100,000 clones, less than 70% being singletons. This TCR was recovered from a woman between 65 and 79 years old in good health and CMV-seropositive. Specimen: PBMCs.

CDR3 DNA sequence: TGTGCCAGCAGTTCTGTTGGGACAGGGAGCTACGAGCAGTACTTC. Translated: CASSSVGTGSYEQYF. The J gene is TRBJ2-7, the V gene TRBV6-5; 9 positions agree with TRBD1. CDR3 size: 15 residues. After removal of 4 bases from V and 3 bases from J, the junction contained 7 bases not matched to a gene. CDR1 and CDR2 from the germline V gene are MNHEY and SVGAGI.